Presented here are 5 T cell receptor beta chains from one specimen sequenced in a study of human T cells and chemical hapten exposure. TCRdb processed the RACE reads anew with MiXCR; each CDR3 protein has one entry. The sample records tens of thousands of distinct CDR3 sequences, approximately 9.4% being singletons. Specified time point: patch test 1, 2 weeks after DPC sensitization. The sample's treatment: therapeutic diphenylcyclopropenone sensitization with weekly scalp DPC. The sample here was whole blood, taken in connection with sensitization to the hapten diphenylcyclopropenone (DPC). These TCRs come from a woman aged 40 to 50 with alopecia areata. Some clones in this sample may be carry-over from other donors' samples.

This chain joins TRBV5-1 and TRBJ2-2, with D uncertain. CDR3 length: 13 amino acids. Trimming removed 0 bases from V and 9 bases from J, with 9 bases in between. Germline loops: CDR1 SGHRS, CDR2 YFSETQ. Written as DNA, the CDR3 is TGCGCCAGCAGCTTGGGACCCCGCCGGGAGCTGTTTTTT. Translation: CASSLGPRRELFF.

The chain links TRBV29-1 to TRBJ2-5; D possibly corresponds to TRBD1 (6 bases). Deletions cut 6 bases from V and 4 bases from J, with 15 bases between. Germline V CDR1 and CDR2: SQVTM, ANQGSEA. The CDR3 totals 13 residues. The CDR3 region is CSVRRQAIETQYF. In DNA form, the CDR3 reads TGCAGCGTCCGGCGACAGGCGATAGAGACCCAGTACTTC.

The chain joins TRBV12-3 or TRBV12-4 to TRBJ2-4; perhaps TRBD2 as D (6 bases). The CDR3 spans 11 residues. V was shortened by 6 bases and J by 12 bases, with 12 bases between the two germline ends. The CDR3 bases are TGTGCCAGCAGCACCCGGGGGACTCAGTACTTC. Translation gives CASSTRGTQYF.

This clonotype has a count of ten or more. This chain links TRBV27 with TRBJ2-1; 10 nucleotides align to TRBD1. The CDR3 has 16 amino acids. The V gene's germline CDR1 is MNHEY and CDR2 SMNVEV (reference sequence). Germline trimming cut 1 base from V and 7 bases from J; bases unmatched to any gene: 7. The CDR3 reads CASSLYGTGEANEQFF. CDR3 DNA: TGTGCCAGCAGTTTATACGGGACAGGGGAGGCGAATGAGCAGTTCTTC.

This clonotype occurred a few times. CDR3 residues: CASSPTWHEAFF. The CDR3 DNA reads TGTGCCAGCTCACCAACATGGCACGAAGCTTTCTTT. The chain has TRBV18 and TRBJ1-1; no clear D gene. V was clipped by 2 bases and J by 8 bases, with 9 bases between them. The CDR3 consists of 12 residues. The germline gives CDR1 KGHSH, CDR2 LQKENI.